This T cell receptor (beta chain) comes out of a study of tumor-infiltrating lymphocytes in primary liver carcinoma. The study's findings and limits: Tumors reached a significantly greater top-250-clone fraction than blood did (p = 0.039). The overlap of tumor-adjacent and tumor-blood pairs was smaller than that of tumor region pairs.

Blood RNA originated from unsorted whole blood, with germline DNA additionally extracted. The patients, who had chronic HBV infection, were treatment-naive (untreated). In advance of surgery, around 4 milliliters of peripheral blood were collected. This clonotype was counted many times. Antigen unknown. Synthesis of TCR beta cDNA was carried out from 500 ng total RNA with a constant-region primer. Library construction for TCR beta comprised three nested multiplex PCR rounds performed with slightly modified ARM-PCR. A C-beta reverse primer was combined with TRBV1-TRBV30 forward primers in the first two PCR rounds, and each round had roughly 11 cycles. TCRdb passed the multiplex PCR reads through MiXCR, listing each CDR3 protein once. The sample consists of a few hundred thousand distinct CDR3 sequences, 45% to 70% of them appearing once. The CDR3 loop spans 14 amino acids. Trimming removed 6 bases from V and 1 base from J, with 11 bases in between.

Sequencing used peripheral blood. This clonotype originated in a woman under 40 with primary liver carcinoma and hepatitis B virus infection. The chain couples TRBV12-3 or TRBV12-4 to TRBJ2-3; possibly TRBD2 for D (6 bases). The CDR3 DNA sequence: TGTGCCAGCAGCCCGACTAGTGGCACAGATACGCAGTATTTT. Translating it yields CASSPTSGTDTQYF.